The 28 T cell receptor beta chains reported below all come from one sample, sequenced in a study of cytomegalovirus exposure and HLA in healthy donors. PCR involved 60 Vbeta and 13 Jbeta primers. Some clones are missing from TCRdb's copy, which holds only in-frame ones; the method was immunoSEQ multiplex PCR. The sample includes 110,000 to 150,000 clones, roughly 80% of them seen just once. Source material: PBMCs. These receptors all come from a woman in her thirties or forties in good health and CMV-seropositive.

The CDR3 DNA reads as TGCAGCGTTAGATCGGGACAGAACTATCCTCTCGAAGCTTTCTTT. Its protein is CSVRSGQNYPLEAFF. The genes are TRBV29-1 and TRBJ1-1, with 7 bases that match TRBD1. Germline assignment: CDR1 SQVTM and CDR2 ANQGSEA. The CDR3 has 15 amino acids. Trimming cost V 5 bases and J 8 bases; bases outside gene matches: 17.

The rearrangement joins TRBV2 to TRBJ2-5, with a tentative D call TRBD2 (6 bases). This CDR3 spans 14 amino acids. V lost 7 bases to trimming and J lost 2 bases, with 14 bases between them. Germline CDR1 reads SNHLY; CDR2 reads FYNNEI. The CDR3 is CASIPVGLQETQYF. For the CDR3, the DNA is TGTGCCAGCATTCCCGTGGGACTGCAAGAGACCCAGTACTTC.

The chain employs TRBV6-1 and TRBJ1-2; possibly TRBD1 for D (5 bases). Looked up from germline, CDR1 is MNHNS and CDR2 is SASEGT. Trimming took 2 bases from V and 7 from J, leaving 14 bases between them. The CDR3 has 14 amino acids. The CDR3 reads CASSEPGRAPGYTF. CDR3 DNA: TGTGCCAGCAGTGAACCTGGCAGGGCACCTGGCTACACCTTC.

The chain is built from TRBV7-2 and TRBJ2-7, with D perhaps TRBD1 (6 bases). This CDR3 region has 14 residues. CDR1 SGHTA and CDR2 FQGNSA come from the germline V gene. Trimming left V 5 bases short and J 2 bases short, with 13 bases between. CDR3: CASSAPNRAYEQYF. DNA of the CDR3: TGTGCCAGCAGCGCCCCCAACAGGGCCTACGAGCAGTACTTC.

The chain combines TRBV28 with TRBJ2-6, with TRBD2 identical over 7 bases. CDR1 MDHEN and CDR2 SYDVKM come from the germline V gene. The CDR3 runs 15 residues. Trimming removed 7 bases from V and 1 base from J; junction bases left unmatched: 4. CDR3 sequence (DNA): TGTGCCAGCAACCCCGGGGGGTCTGGGGCCAACGTCCTGACTTTC. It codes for CASNPGGSGANVLTF.

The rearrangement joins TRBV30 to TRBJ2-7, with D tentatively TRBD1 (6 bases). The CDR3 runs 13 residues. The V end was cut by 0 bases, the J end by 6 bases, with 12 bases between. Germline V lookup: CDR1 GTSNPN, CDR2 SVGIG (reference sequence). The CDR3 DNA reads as TGTGCCTGGAGTGTTGTACAGGGTTCCGAGCAGTACTTC. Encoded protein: CAWSVVQGSEQYF.

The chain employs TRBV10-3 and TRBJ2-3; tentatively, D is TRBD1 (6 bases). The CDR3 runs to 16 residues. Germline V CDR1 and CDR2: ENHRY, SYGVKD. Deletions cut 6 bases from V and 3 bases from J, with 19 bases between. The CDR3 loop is CAISLRQEITTDTQYF. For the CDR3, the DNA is TGTGCCATCAGCCTCCGACAGGAGATTACGACAGATACGCAGTATTTT.

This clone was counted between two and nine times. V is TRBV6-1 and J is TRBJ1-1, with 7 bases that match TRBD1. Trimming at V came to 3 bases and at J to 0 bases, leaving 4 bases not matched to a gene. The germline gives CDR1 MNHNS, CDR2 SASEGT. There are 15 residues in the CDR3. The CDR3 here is CASSEGTDMNTEAFF. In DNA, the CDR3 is TGTGCCAGCAGTGAGGGGACAGATATGAACACTGAAGCTTTCTTT.

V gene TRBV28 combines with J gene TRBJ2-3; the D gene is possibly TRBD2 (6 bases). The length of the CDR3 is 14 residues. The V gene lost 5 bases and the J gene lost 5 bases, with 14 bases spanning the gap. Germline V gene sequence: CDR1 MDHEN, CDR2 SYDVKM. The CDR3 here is CASSPGPGRDTQYF. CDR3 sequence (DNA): TGTGCCAGCAGTCCCGGGCCCGGGAGAGATACGCAGTATTTT.

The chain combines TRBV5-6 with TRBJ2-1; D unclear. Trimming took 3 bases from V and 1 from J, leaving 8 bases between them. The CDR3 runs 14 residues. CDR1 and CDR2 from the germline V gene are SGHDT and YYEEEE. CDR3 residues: CASSSGGSYNEQFF. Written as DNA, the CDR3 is TGTGCCAGCAGCTCGGGTGGGTCCTACAATGAGCAGTTCTTC. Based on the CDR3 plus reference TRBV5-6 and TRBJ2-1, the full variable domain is DAGVTQSPTHLIKTRGQQVTLRCSPKSGHDTVSWYQQALGQGPQFIFQYYEEEERQRGNFPDRFSGHQFPNYSSELNVNALLLGDSALYLCASSSGGSYNEQFFGPGTRLTVL.

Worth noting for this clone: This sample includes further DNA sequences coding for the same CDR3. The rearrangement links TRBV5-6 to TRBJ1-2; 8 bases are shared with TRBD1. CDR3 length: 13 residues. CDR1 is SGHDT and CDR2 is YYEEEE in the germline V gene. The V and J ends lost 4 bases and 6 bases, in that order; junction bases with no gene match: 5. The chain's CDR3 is CASSLGQEDGYTF. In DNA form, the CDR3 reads TGTGCCAGCAGCCTGGGACAGGAGGATGGCTACACCTTC.

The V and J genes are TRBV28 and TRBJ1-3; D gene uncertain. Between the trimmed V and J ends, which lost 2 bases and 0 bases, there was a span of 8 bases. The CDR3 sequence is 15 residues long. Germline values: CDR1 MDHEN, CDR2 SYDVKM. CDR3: CASSLAAGSGNTIYF. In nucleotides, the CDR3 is TGTGCCAGCAGTTTAGCCGCAGGCTCTGGAAACACCATATATTTT. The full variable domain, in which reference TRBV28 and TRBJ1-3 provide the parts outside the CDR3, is DVKVTQSSRYLVKRTGEKVFLECVQDMDHENMFWYRQDPGLGLRLIYFSYDVKMKEKGDIPEGYSVSREKKERFSLILESASTNQTSMYLCASSLAAGSGNTIYFGEGSWLTVV.

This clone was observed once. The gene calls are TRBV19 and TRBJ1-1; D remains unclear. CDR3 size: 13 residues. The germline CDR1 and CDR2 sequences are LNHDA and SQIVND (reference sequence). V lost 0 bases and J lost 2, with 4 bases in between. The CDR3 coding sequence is TGTGCCAGTAGTATAGACCCTAACACTGAAGCTTTCTTT. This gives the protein CASSIDPNTEAFF.

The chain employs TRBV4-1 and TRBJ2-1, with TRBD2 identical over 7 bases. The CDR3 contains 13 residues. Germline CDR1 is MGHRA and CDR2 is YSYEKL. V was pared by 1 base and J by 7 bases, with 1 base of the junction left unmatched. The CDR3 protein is CASSQGGGNEQFF. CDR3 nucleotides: TGCGCCAGCAGCCAAGGGGGGGGTAATGAGCAGTTCTTC.

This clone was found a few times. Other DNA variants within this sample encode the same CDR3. The CDR3 DNA is TGTGCCAGCAGCTTGGGGTTAGGGACAGCGAACACTGAAGCTTTCTTT. This encodes CASSLGLGTANTEAFF. The V gene is TRBV5-5, the J gene TRBJ1-1, with 7 bases aligning to TRBD1. The CDR3 runs 16 residues. CDR1 is SGHKS and CDR2 is YYEKEE in the germline V gene (reference sequence). Unmatched junction bases numbered 6, after V lost 0 bases and J lost 1 base.

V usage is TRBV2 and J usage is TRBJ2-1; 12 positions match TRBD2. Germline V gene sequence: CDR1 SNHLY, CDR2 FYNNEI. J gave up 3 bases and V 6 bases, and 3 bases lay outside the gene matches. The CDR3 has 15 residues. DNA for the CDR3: TGTGCCAGCAGGCTAGCGGGAGGGATCTACAATGAGCAGTTCTTC. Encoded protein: CASRLAGGIYNEQFF.

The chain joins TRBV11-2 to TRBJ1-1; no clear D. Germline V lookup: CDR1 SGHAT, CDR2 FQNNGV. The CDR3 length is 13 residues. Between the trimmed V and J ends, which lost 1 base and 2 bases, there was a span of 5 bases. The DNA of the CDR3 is TGTGCCAGCAGCTTAGGAGGTAACACTGAAGCTTTCTTT. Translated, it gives CASSLGGNTEAFF.

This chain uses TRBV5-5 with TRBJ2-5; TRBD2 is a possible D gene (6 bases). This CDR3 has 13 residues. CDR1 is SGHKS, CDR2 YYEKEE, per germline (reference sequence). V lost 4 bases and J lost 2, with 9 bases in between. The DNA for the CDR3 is TGTGCCAGCAGCGCACGGGGGCAAGAGACCCAGTACTTC. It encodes CASSARGQETQYF.

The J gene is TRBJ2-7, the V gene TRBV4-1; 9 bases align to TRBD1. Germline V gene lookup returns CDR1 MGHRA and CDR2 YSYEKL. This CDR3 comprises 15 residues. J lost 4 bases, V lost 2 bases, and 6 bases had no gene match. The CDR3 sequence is CASSQPGTGLYEQYF. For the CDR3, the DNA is TGCGCCAGCAGCCAACCCGGGACAGGGTTATACGAGCAGTACTTC.

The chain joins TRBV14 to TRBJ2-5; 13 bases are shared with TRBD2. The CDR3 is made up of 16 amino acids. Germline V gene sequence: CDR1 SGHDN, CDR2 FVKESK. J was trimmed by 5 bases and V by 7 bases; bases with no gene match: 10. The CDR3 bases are TGTGCCAGCAACGCCCGAGGACTAGCGGGAGCTGAGACCCAGTACTTC. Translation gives CASNARGLAGAETQYF.

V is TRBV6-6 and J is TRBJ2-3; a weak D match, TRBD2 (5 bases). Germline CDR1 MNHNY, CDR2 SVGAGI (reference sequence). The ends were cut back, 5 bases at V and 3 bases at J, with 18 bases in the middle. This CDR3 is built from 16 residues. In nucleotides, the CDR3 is TGTGCCAGCAGTACGTTCCGGGGTTTCATGACAGATACGCAGTATTTT. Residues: CASSTFRGFMTDTQYF.

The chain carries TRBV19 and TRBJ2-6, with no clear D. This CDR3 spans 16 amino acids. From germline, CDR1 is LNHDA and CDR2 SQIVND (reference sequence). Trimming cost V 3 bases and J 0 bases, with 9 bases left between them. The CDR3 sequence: CASSMSANSGANVLTF. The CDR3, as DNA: TGTGCCAGTAGTATGTCCGCTAACTCTGGGGCCAACGTCCTGACTTTC.

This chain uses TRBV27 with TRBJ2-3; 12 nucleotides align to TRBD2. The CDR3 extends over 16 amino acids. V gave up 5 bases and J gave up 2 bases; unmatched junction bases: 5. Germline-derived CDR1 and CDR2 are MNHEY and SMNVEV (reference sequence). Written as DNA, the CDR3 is TGTGCCAGCAGTATCCGACTAGCGGGGGCCACAGATACGCAGTATTTT. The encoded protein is CASSIRLAGATDTQYF.

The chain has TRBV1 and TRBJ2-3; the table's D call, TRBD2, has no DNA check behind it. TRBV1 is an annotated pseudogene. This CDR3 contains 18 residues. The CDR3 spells CTSSQGSGGEGRTDTQYF. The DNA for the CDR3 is TGCACCAGCAGCCAAGGTAGTGGTGGGGAGGGGAGGACAGATACGCAGTATTTT.

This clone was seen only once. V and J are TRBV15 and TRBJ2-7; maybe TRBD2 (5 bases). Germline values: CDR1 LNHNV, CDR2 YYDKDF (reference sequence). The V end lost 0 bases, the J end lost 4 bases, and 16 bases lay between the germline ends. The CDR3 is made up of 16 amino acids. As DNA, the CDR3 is TGTGCCACCAGCAGAGAGACTACGTGGTCTTTGTACGAGCAGTACTTC. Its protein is CATSRETTWSLYEQYF. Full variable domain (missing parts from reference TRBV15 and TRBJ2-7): DAMVIQNPRYQVTQFGKPVTLSCSQTLNHNVMYWYQQKSSQAPKLLFHYYDKDFNNEADTPDNFQSRRPNTSFCFLDIRSPGLGDTAMYLCATSRETTWSLYEQYFGPGTRLTVT.

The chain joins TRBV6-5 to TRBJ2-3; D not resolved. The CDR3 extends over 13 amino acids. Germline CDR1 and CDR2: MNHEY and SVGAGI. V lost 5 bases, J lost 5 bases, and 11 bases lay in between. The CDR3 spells CASSENSGDTQYF. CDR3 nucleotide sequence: TGTGCCAGCAGTGAGAATAGTGGAGATACGCAGTATTTT.

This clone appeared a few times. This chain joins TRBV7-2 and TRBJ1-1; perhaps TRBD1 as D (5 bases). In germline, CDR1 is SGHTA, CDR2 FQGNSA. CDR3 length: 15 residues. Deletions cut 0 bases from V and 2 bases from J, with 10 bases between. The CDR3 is CASSLATGGNTEAFF. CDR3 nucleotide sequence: TGTGCCAGCAGCTTAGCGACGGGGGGAAACACTGAAGCTTTCTTT.

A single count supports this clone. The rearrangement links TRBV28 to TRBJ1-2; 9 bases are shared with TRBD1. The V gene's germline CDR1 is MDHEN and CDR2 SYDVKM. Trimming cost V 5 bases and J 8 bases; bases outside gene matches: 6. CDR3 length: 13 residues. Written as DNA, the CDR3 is TGTGCCAGCAGTGAGGGACAGGGCAGGGGCTACACCTTC. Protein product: CASSEGQGRGYTF.